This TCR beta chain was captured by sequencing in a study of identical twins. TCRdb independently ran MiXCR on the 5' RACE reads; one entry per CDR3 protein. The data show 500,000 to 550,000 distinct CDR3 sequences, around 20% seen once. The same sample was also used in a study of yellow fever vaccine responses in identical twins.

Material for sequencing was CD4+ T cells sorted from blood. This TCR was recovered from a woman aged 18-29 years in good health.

CDR3 nucleotide sequence: TGTGCCAGCAGTTTAAAGGGGAGGACTAATTCACCCCTCCACTTT. Translated: CASSLKGRTNSPLHF. V is TRBV12-3 or TRBV12-4 and J is TRBJ1-6, with D possibly being TRBD1 (5 bases). The V and J ends lost 2 bases and 6 bases respectively, with 11 bases between them. This CDR3 has 15 amino acids.